This T cell receptor (beta chain) was sequenced for a study of identical twins. General study results and limits: Less excess twin sharing appeared in beta out-of-frame sequences. Where out-of-frame alpha sequences were twin-shared, they showed excess low generation probability.

Carrying unique molecular identifiers, the cDNA also gained a universal primer site through template switching. From the 5' RACE reads, TCRdb called clonotypes with MiXCR, one entry per CDR3 protein. The sample carries 1.5 million to 2 million distinct CDR3 sequences, roughly a third recorded once. Germline CDR1 MDHEN, CDR2 SYDVKM. Trimming left V 6 bases short and J 9 bases short, with 12 bases between. This CDR3 has 12 amino acids. The table lists this clonotype with many counts. Its specificity is not known. This receptor was identified in a newborn girl in good health. Sequenced sample: cord blood. The rearrangement links TRBV28 to TRBJ2-1; D unresolved. The CDR3 region has the DNA TGTGCCAGCAGCCCCCCTTTGGGTGAGCAGTTCTTC. Protein product: CASSPPLGEQFF.